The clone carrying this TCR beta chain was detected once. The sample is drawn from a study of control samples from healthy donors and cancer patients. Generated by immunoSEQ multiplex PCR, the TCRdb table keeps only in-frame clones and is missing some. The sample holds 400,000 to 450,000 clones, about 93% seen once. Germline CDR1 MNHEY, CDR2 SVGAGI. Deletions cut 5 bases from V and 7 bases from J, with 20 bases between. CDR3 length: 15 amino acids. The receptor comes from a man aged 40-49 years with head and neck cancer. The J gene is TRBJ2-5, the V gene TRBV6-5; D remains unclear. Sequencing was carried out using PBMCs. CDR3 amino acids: CASSTELVGMGTQYF. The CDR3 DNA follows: TGTGCCAGCAGTACGGAGTTAGTGGGTATGGGGACCCAGTACTTC.